Shown below are 21 T cell receptor beta chains from a single sample sequenced in a study of T cells in Graves' hyperthyroidism and ophthalmopathy. TCR beta CDR3 sequences were amplified from RNA transcripts. Researchers ran a first-round RT-PCR on the TCR CDR3 using the HTBI primer set. TCRdb itself ran the multiplex PCR reads through MiXCR, one entry per CDR3 protein. The data contain roughly 510,000 distinct CDR3 sequences, 46% of them singletons. Input material: peripheral blood or thyroid tissue (not recorded which). Receptors originate from an adult woman with Graves' disease, either hyperthyroidism or ophthalmopathy (not recorded which).

The chain couples TRBV2 to TRBJ1-1; possibly TRBD1 for D (5 bases). V lost 6 bases and J lost 5, with 10 bases in between. Germline CDR1 SNHLY, CDR2 FYNNEI. There are 12 residues in the CDR3. The CDR3 loop reads CASREGTTEAFF. The CDR3, as DNA: TGTGCCAGCAGGGAGGGGACGACTGAAGCTTTCTTT. The full variable domain, completed using reference TRBV2 and TRBJ1-1, is EPEVTQTPSHQVTQMGQEVILRCVPISNHLYFYWYRQILGQKVEFLVSFYNNEISEKSEIFDDQFSVERPDGSNFTLKIRSTKLEDSAMYFCASREGTTEAFFGQGTRLTVV.

This clonotype appeared many times. This chain joins TRBV5-6 and TRBJ1-2, with 9 positions matching TRBD1. The germline CDR1 and CDR2 sequences are SGHDT and YYEEEE. The J segment lost 7 bases and the V segment lost 4 bases, leaving 5 bases of the junction unmatched. The CDR3 sequence is 13 residues long. The CDR3 DNA is TGTGCCAGCAGCCGCAGGGACAGGGCTGGCTACACCTTC. Protein product: CASSRRDRAGYTF.

This clonotype has just a few counts. This sequence joins TRBV19 and TRBJ1-2, with 10 bases aligning to TRBD1. Germline CDR1 LNHDA, CDR2 SQIVND (reference sequence). The length of the CDR3 is 15 residues. The V gene end was trimmed by 11 bases and the J gene end by 6 bases; junction bases not matched to a gene: 15. The CDR3 loop is CASHPPGQGLDGYTF. In DNA form, the CDR3 reads TGTGCCTCTCACCCACCGGGACAGGGGTTAGATGGCTACACCTTC.

In this sample, this clonotype turned up many times. CDR3 coding DNA: TGTGCCAGCAGTGAACCGACAGGGGGTTCGTCACCCCTCCACTTT. Translated, it gives CASSEPTGGSSPLHF. V usage is TRBV25-1 and J usage is TRBJ1-6; TRBD1 matches 9 bases. Trimming cost V 2 bases and J 10 bases; bases outside gene matches: 6. The CDR3 consists of 15 residues. In germline, CDR1 is MGHDK, CDR2 SYGVNS.

The chain uses TRBV20-1 and TRBJ2-5; 9 bases match TRBD1. Trimming took 6 bases from V and 4 from J; bases not matched to a gene: 9. Per the germline V gene, CDR1 is DFQATT and CDR2 is SNEGSKA (reference sequence). The CDR3 contains 14 residues. This CDR3 reads CSAQQQGARETQYF. The CDR3 nucleotides read TGCAGTGCCCAACAACAGGGGGCTCGAGAGACCCAGTACTTC.

CDR3 nucleotide sequence: TGTGCCAGCAGGAAGGGGGAGATGAACACTGAAGCTTTCTTT. Translation gives CASRKGEMNTEAFF. This sequence joins TRBV25-1 and TRBJ1-1, with D perhaps matching TRBD1 (6 bases). The CDR3 totals 14 residues. Per the germline V gene, CDR1 is MGHDK and CDR2 is SYGVNS. Trimming removed 6 bases from V and 0 bases from J, with 11 bases in between.

This clonotype showed up just a few times. The rearrangement links TRBV24-1 to TRBJ1-1, with 10 positions matching TRBD1. J lost 3 bases, V lost 7 bases, and 10 bases had no gene match. Per the germline V gene, CDR1 is KGHDR and CDR2 is SFDVKD. The CDR3 is 16 amino acids. The CDR3 DNA reads TGTGCCACCAGACCCGGGACAGGGGATGAATACACTGAAGCTTTCTTT. Translation gives CATRPGTGDEYTEAFF.

This clonotype has just a few counts. The chain links TRBV7-8 to TRBJ2-2; 7 nucleotides line up with TRBD1. Looked up from germline, CDR1 is SGHVS and CDR2 is FQNEAQ. V lost 2 bases, J lost 5 bases, and 2 bases stayed unmatched. The CDR3 length is 14 residues. The CDR3 sequence: CASSLNRGTGELFF. In DNA, the CDR3 is TGTGCCAGCAGCTTAAACAGGGGTACCGGGGAGCTGTTTTTT.

The sample holds a few counts of this clonotype. V is TRBV6-5 and J is TRBJ1-1; TRBD1 aligns across 9 bases. V lost 10 bases, J lost 1 base, and 4 bases stayed unmatched. Germline CDR1 reads MNHEY; CDR2 reads SVGAGI. The CDR3 is made up of 13 amino acids. CDR3 bases: TGTGCCACCTCGGGACAGGGGAACACTGAAGCTTTCTTT. It specifies CATSGQGNTEAFF.

The genes are TRBV20-1 and TRBJ1-2, with D tentatively TRBD1 (5 bases). From germline, CDR1 is DFQATT and CDR2 SNEGSKA (reference sequence). The CDR3 covers 12 residues. The V gene lost 0 bases and the J gene lost 8 bases, with 10 bases spanning the gap. CDR3 protein: CSARDQGMGYTF. DNA of the CDR3: TGCAGTGCTAGAGATCAGGGCATGGGCTACACCTTC.

To note about this clonotype: A read error may be the cause here, since a much bigger clone is one base away. J is TRBJ1-4 and V is TRBV5-1; D ambiguous. Germline values: CDR1 SGHRS, CDR2 YFSETQ. The CDR3 length is 13 residues. Trimming removed 2 bases from V and 7 bases from J, with 9 bases in between. The CDR3 DNA follows: TGCGCCAGCAGCTTCCAGAGGACTGAAAAACTGTTTTTT. This codes for CASSFQRTEKLFF.

The chain carries TRBV10-3 and TRBJ2-3; the D gene is possibly TRBD2 (6 bases). CDR1 and CDR2 (germline): ENHRY, SYGVKD. Trimming shortened V by 10 bases and J by 7 bases, and 12 bases separated the two germline ends. The CDR3 is 11 amino acids. CDR3 protein: CATRDWYTQYF. In DNA form, the CDR3 reads TGTGCCACGAGGGACTGGTATACGCAGTATTTT.

V gene TRBV29-1 combines with J gene TRBJ1-5; D is unresolved. Germline-derived CDR1 and CDR2 are SQVTM and ANQGSEA. The length of the CDR3 is 13 residues. With 5 bases removed from V and 4 bases from J, the gap between germline ends came to 12 bases. CDR3 coding DNA: TGCAGCGTTATTTTGAGTCCAAATCAGCCCCAGCATTTT. Translated, it gives CSVILSPNQPQHF.

In its sample, this clonotype was seen once. The chain combines TRBV7-2 with TRBJ1-2; TRBD1 is a possible D gene (5 bases). Germline-derived CDR1 and CDR2 are SGHTA and FQGNSA. Trimming took 5 bases from V and 12 from J, leaving 22 bases between them. The CDR3 is made up of 14 amino acids. The CDR3 DNA reads TGTGCCAGCAGCCCCTCCTACGTGGGGGGAAGCCACACCTTC. This codes for CASSPSYVGGSHTF. The entire variable domain, with the rest obtained from reference TRBV7-2 and TRBJ1-2, is as follows: GAGVSQSPSNKVTEKGKDVELRCDPISGHTALYWYRQSLGQGLEFLIYFQGNSAPDKSGLPSDRFSAERTGGSVSTLTIQRTQQEDSAVYLCASSPSYVGGSHTFGSGTRLTVV.

This CDR3 is CASSQPTGNSYEQYF. DNA for the CDR3: TGTGCCAGCAGCCAACCGACAGGGAACAGCTACGAGCAGTACTTC. The chain recombines TRBV14 with TRBJ2-7; 7 nucleotides agree with TRBD1. The CDR3 is made up of 15 amino acids. Germline CDR1 and CDR2: SGHDN and FVKESK. J lost 3 bases, V lost 2 bases, and 7 bases had no gene match.

The table lists this clonotype with a count of one. The chain recombines TRBV20-1 with TRBJ2-7; D remains unclear. The CDR3 spans 13 residues. The germline V gene encodes CDR1 DFQATT and CDR2 SNEGSKA (reference sequence). The V end lost 2 bases, the J end lost 6 bases, and 14 bases lay between the germline ends. The CDR3 protein is CSARRPAVGEQYF. Here the CDR3 DNA reads TGCAGTGCTAGACGCCCGGCCGTGGGCGAGCAGTACTTC.

This clonotype was seen repeatedly, ten times or more. The CDR3, as DNA: TGTGCCAGCAGAGCCCACGACAGGGGGCGAGCCGAGCATTTT. This sequence encodes CASRAHDRGRAEHF. The gene calls are TRBV2 and TRBJ1-5; TRBD1 aligns across 10 bases. Per germline, CDR1 SNHLY and CDR2 FYNNEI. This CDR3 region has 14 residues. Losses at the gene ends were 6 bases for V and 14 bases for J; bases not matched to a gene: 13. The full variable domain, completed using reference TRBV2 and TRBJ1-5, is EPEVTQTPSHQVTQMGQEVILRCVPISNHLYFYWYRQILGQKVEFLVSFYNNEISEKSEIFDDQFSVERPDGSNFTLKIRSTKLEDSAMYFCASRAHDRGRAEHFGDGTRLSIL.

The sample holds a few counts of this clonotype. The V gene is TRBV12-3 or TRBV12-4, the J gene TRBJ2-5; no definite D call. The CDR3 contains 11 residues. V was shortened by 6 bases and J by 4 bases, with 6 bases between the two germline ends. The CDR3 is CASRYAETQYF. The CDR3 region has the DNA TGTGCCAGCAGATACGCAGAGACCCAGTACTTC.

This clonotype has at least ten counts. V is TRBV4-3 and J is TRBJ1-6, with D perhaps matching TRBD1 (5 bases). Trimming removed 3 bases from V and 7 bases from J, with 10 bases in between. CDR1 and CDR2 from the germline V gene are LGHNA and YSLEER. The length of the CDR3 is 14 residues. The CDR3 loop reads CASSQGLANSPLHF. Here the CDR3 DNA reads TGCGCCAGCAGCCAGGGACTAGCGAATTCACCCCTCCACTTT.

This clonotype occurred many times. The V call is TRBV7-8, the J call TRBJ2-3; weak D call: TRBD2 (6 bases). There are 14 residues in the CDR3. In germline, CDR1 is SGHVS, CDR2 FQNEAQ. The ends were cut back, 5 bases at V and 4 bases at J, with 13 bases in the middle. The CDR3 nucleotides read TGTGCCAGCAGCCCGTTAGCGGAACCAGATACGCAGTATTTT. Its translation: CASSPLAEPDTQYF.

The chain joins TRBV20-1 to TRBJ2-5, with no clear D. CDR3 length equals 12 residues. From germline, CDR1 is DFQATT and CDR2 SNEGSKA (reference sequence). The germline V and J ends were trimmed by 6 bases and 1 base, with 9 bases remaining between them. CDR3 residues: CSADGSQETQYF. The CDR3 DNA follows: TGCAGTGCCGACGGCAGCCAAGAGACCCAGTACTTC.